The 10 T cell receptor beta chains in this list originate from one sample, sequenced in a study of blood T cell repertoires in COVID-19. Clones were sequenced by immunoSEQ multiplex PCR, and TCRdb holds only the in-frame ones, with some missing. The sample lists about 99,000 clones; 75% to 90% were seen once. The specimen sequenced was peripheral blood. The receptor source for this set is a human donor in a cohort sampled during active COVID-19.

The genes are TRBV2 and TRBJ2-5, with 10 bases aligning to TRBD2. In germline, CDR1 is SNHLY, CDR2 FYNNEI. The CDR3 runs 19 residues. The junction had 16 bases not matched to a gene; V was cut back by 5 bases and J by 1 base. CDR3 nucleotides: TGTGCCAGCAGTCCCCTAATGGTTGGTGCTAGCGGGAGCCAAGAGACCCAGTACTTC. The encoded protein is CASSPLMVGASGSQETQYF.

The chain uses TRBV21-1 and TRBJ2-5; TRBD1, as called in the table, went unchecked against the DNA. TRBV21-1 is reported as a pseudogene. The CDR3 covers 16 residues. CDR3 sequence reads: CASKGGQELLQETQYF. In DNA form, the CDR3 reads TGTGCCAGCAAGGGGGGACAGGAACTACTCCAAGAGACCCAGTACTTC.

The V and J genes are TRBV7-6 and TRBJ2-3; 8 nucleotides agree with TRBD2. Germline V gene data show CDR1 as SGHVS and CDR2 as FNYEAQ. J lost 3 bases, V lost 5 bases, and 10 bases had no gene match. This CDR3 is built from 16 residues. This chain's CDR3 is CASSPLGGGQTDTQYF. The CDR3 DNA reads TGTGCCAGCAGCCCCCTCGGGGGGGGGCAGACAGATACGCAGTATTTT.

The chain is built from TRBV5-1 and TRBJ1-2, with unresolved D. V was shortened by 1 base and J by 4 bases, with 17 bases between the two germline ends. Germline CDR1 SGHRS, CDR2 YFSETQ. CDR3 size: 16 residues. The DNA of the CDR3 is TGCGCCAGCAGCTTGCTATTAACGGGAGGAAGCTATGGCTACACCTTC. Its translation is CASSLLLTGGSYGYTF.

This rearrangement joins TRBV7-2 to TRBJ2-1, with TRBD2 matching over 10 bases. From germline, CDR1 is SGHTA and CDR2 FQGNSA. The CDR3 is made up of 16 amino acids. V was clipped by 5 bases and J by 8 bases; unmatched bases: 12. The DNA of the CDR3 is TGTGCCAGCAGCCCGACTCAGCGGGGGGGCCGTGATGAGCAGTTCTTC. Translated: CASSPTQRGGRDEQFF. Based on the CDR3 plus reference TRBV7-2 and TRBJ2-1, the full variable domain is GAGVSQSPSNKVTEKGKDVELRCDPISGHTALYWYRQSLGQGLEFLIYFQGNSAPDKSGLPSDRFSAERTGGSVSTLTIQRTQQEDSAVYLCASSPTQRGGRDEQFFGPGTRLTVL.

The CDR3 protein is CASSPDRGAKNIQYF. CDR3 in DNA: TGTGCCAGCTCACCCGACAGGGGAGCCAAAAACATTCAGTACTTC. This chain joins TRBV18 and TRBJ2-4; 8 bases match TRBD1. The CDR3 covers 15 residues. The ends lost 3 bases at V and 0 bases at J; junction bases unmatched: 1. Germline CDR1 is KGHSH and CDR2 is LQKENI.

The chain has TRBV7-9 and TRBJ1-1; 7 bases line up with TRBD1. V trimming: 5 bases; J trimming: 1 base; junction bases outside the gene matches: 10. The CDR3 has 16 residues. Germline-derived CDR1 and CDR2 are SEHNR and FQNEAQ (reference sequence). The CDR3 nucleotides are TGTGCCAGCAGCCAAAAGGGACAGTTATCGAACACTGAAGCTTTCTTT. It translates to CASSQKGQLSNTEAFF. Variable domain in full (rest from reference TRBV7-9 and TRBJ1-1): DTGVSQNPRHKITKRGQNVTFRCDPISEHNRLYWYRQTLGQGPEFLTYFQNEAQLEKSRLLSDRFSAERPKGSFSTLEIQRTEQGDSAMYLCASSQKGQLSNTEAFFGQGTRLTVV.

The chain has TRBV7-9 and TRBJ2-2, with TRBD2 identical over 11 bases. Germline V gene data show CDR1 as SEHNR and CDR2 as FQNEAQ (reference sequence). V lost 3 bases and J lost 5; bases outside the gene matches: 5. The CDR3 runs 16 residues. The CDR3 region is CASSFPGTSGTGELFF. The CDR3 DNA follows: TGTGCCAGCAGCTTCCCCGGGACTAGCGGTACCGGGGAGCTGTTTTTT.

The chain combines TRBV5-1 with TRBJ2-3, with TRBD2 identical over 14 bases. V lost 3 bases to trimming and J lost 4 bases; unmatched junction nucleotides: 1. Germline V gene lookup returns CDR1 SGHRS and CDR2 YFSETQ. CDR3 length: 15 residues. CDR3 loop: CASSSGLAGADTQYF. The CDR3 DNA is TGCGCCAGCAGCTCGGGACTAGCGGGGGCAGATACGCAGTATTTT.

V gene TRBV7-2 combines with J gene TRBJ2-5; D possibly corresponds to TRBD2 (5 bases). The V end lost 0 bases, the J end lost 5 bases, and 13 bases lay between the germline ends. CDR3 length equals 15 residues. Germline CDR1 and CDR2: SGHTA and FQGNSA. The CDR3 coding sequence is TGTGCCAGCAGCTTAGCGCCGGGGATGGGGGAGACCCAGTACTTC. Amino acid sequence: CASSLAPGMGETQYF.